This T cell receptor (beta chain) originates from a study of blood T cell repertoires in COVID-19. There are 13 residues in the CDR3. Germline loops: CDR1 SQVTM, CDR2 ANQGSEA. V lost 3 bases to trimming and J lost 4 bases, with 12 bases between them. Data came from immunoSEQ multiplex PCR; TCRdb stores just in-frame clones and leaves some out. This sample has more than 75,000 clones; almost 90% occur once, and the top ten carry approximately 8.7%. The sequenced sample was peripheral blood. The chain recombines TRBV29-1 with TRBJ1-2, with D tentatively TRBD1 (6 bases). This receptor was obtained from a woman between 65 and 79 years old with acute or convalescent COVID-19. The CDR3, as DNA: TGCAGCGTTGACGGTCGGGACATCTATGGCTACACCTTC. Residues: CSVDGRDIYGYTF.